Following are 18 T cell receptor beta chains from one sample sequenced in a study of shared clonotypes between healthy human individuals. Sequenced by immunoSEQ multiplex PCR; TCRdb stores in-frame clones only, minus some. This table holds about 1.4 million clones, more than 95% found once. Sample: naive CD4+ T cells sorted from blood. Subset in this sample: CD45RA+ positively selected. All receptors derive from a man younger than 40 in good health.

This chain links TRBV7-9 with TRBJ1-1; 8 bases match TRBD1. The CDR3 totals 17 residues. V lost 3 bases, J lost 1 base, and 10 bases stayed unmatched. Germline loops: CDR1 SEHNR, CDR2 FQNEAQ (reference sequence). CDR3 sequence: CASSFGPRQGKNTEAFF. In DNA, the CDR3 is TGTGCCAGCAGCTTTGGACCCAGACAGGGGAAGAACACTGAAGCTTTCTTT.

This chain links TRBV7-9 with TRBJ2-7, with a weak D call TRBD1 (7 bases). The CDR3 is 15 residues long. V was clipped by 5 bases and J by 4 bases, with 18 bases between them. The germline V gene has CDR1 SEHNR and CDR2 FQNEAQ (reference sequence). The CDR3 DNA is TGTGCCAGCAGCGGCTTGGGCAGGGGGAGGTACGAGCAGTACTTC. Encoded protein: CASSGLGRGRYEQYF. Together with reference TRBV7-9 and TRBJ2-7, the CDR3 gives the full variable domain: DTGVSQNPRHKITKRGQNVTFRCDPISEHNRLYWYRQTLGQGPEFLTYFQNEAQLEKSRLLSDRFSAERPKGSFSTLEIQRTEQGDSAMYLCASSGLGRGRYEQYFGPGTRLTVT.

J is TRBJ1-1 and V is TRBV7-9, with TRBD1 as a possible D gene (5 bases). This CDR3 comprises 14 residues. Trimming removed 2 bases at V and 1 base at J, with 8 bases between. Per germline, CDR1 SEHNR and CDR2 FQNEAQ (reference sequence). Written as DNA, the CDR3 is TGTGCCAGCAGCTTACACGACAGGAACACTGAAGCTTTCTTT. Residues: CASSLHDRNTEAFF.

The chain employs TRBV7-8 and TRBJ2-1; D assignment may be TRBD1 or TRBD2 (5 bases each). The germline CDR1 and CDR2 sequences are SGHVS and FQNEAQ. The CDR3 spans 14 residues. The V end lost 6 bases, the J end lost 8 bases, and 17 bases lay between the germline ends. CDR3 in amino acids: CASSSGALGDEQFF. The CDR3 DNA follows: TGTGCCAGCAGTAGTGGGGCCCTGGGGGATGAGCAGTTCTTC.

As for this clone: Other nucleotide sequences from this sample produce the same CDR3. CDR3 sequence: CASRNGGNQPQHF. The CDR3 DNA reads as TGTGCCAGCAGAAACGGGGGCAATCAGCCCCAGCATTTT. This chain links TRBV6-5 with TRBJ1-5; no firm D call. This CDR3 region has 13 residues. V lost 6 bases to trimming and J lost 2 bases, with 8 bases between them. Germline V gene sequence: CDR1 MNHEY, CDR2 SVGAGI.

The chain has TRBV4-3 and TRBJ1-1; D might be TRBD1 (6 bases). CDR3 length equals 15 residues. Germline CDR1 and CDR2: LGHNA and YSLEER. V dropped 0 bases and J dropped 6 bases, with 14 bases sitting between them. As DNA, the CDR3 is TGCGCCAGCAGCCAAGATCAGCCCGGGGGCTCTGAAGCTTTCTTT. Translating it yields CASSQDQPGGSEAFF.

The V call is TRBV4-1, the J call TRBJ2-7, with D possibly being TRBD2 (6 bases). With 2 bases removed from V and 6 bases from J, the gap between germline ends came to 20 bases. Germline V gene lookup returns CDR1 MGHRA and CDR2 YSYEKL. This CDR3 spans 16 amino acids. Here the CDR3 reads CASSQPSGLWGGEQYF. Here the CDR3 DNA reads TGCGCCAGCAGCCAACCGTCGGGGTTATGGGGAGGCGAGCAGTACTTC.

This clone occurred once. The chain is built from TRBV19 and TRBJ2-2; D unclear. Germline CDR1 is LNHDA and CDR2 is SQIVND (reference sequence). CDR3 size: 16 residues. Trimming stripped 1 base from V and 0 bases from J, with 9 bases between. CDR3 protein: CASSIVPGANTGELFF. CDR3 nucleotide sequence: TGTGCCAGTAGTATAGTTCCAGGCGCGAACACCGGGGAGCTGTTTTTT. Looking up the rest from reference TRBV19 and TRBJ2-2 gives the full variable domain: DGGITQSPKYLFRKEGQNVTLSCEQNLNHDAMYWYRQDPGQGLRLIYYSQIVNDFQKGDIAEGYSVSREKKESFPLTVTSAQKNPTAFYLCASSIVPGANTGELFFGEGSRLTVL.

The chain employs TRBV9 and TRBJ2-5; 8 bases line up with TRBD1. This CDR3 contains 14 residues. With V trimmed by 3 bases and J by 4 bases, 5 bases remained unmatched. Per the germline V gene, CDR1 is SGDLS and CDR2 is YYNGEE. The CDR3 DNA reads TGTGCCAGCAGCGACAGGGGGTTTGGAGAGACCCAGTACTTC. Residues: CASSDRGFGETQYF.

The chain joins TRBV7-8 to TRBJ2-1; D is perhaps TRBD2 (5 bases). Trimming removed 3 bases from V and 3 bases from J, with 18 bases in between. Germline assignment: CDR1 SGHVS and CDR2 FQNEAQ. CDR3 length: 17 amino acids. This CDR3 is CASSFRGRSVLYNEQFF. The CDR3 nucleotides read TGTGCCAGCAGCTTTCGTGGGAGAAGCGTCCTCTACAATGAGCAGTTCTTC.

This clone was seen only once. The genes are TRBV25-1 and TRBJ2-7, with D perhaps given as TRBD1 or TRBD2 (6 bases each). This CDR3 is 15 amino acids long. Germline CDR1 reads MGHDK; CDR2 reads SYGVNS. Trimming pared 1 base from V and 1 base from J, leaving 11 bases between. The CDR3 loop is CASSEWRGVSYEQYF. The DNA for the CDR3 is TGTGCCAGCAGTGAATGGAGGGGGGTTTCCTACGAGCAGTACTTC.

This clone was observed once. J is TRBJ2-6 and V is TRBV28; D is possibly TRBD2 (6 bases). The V end was cut by 10 bases, the J end by 2 bases, with 9 bases between. The CDR3 is 13 residues long. Germline lookup yields CDR1 MDHEN and CDR2 SYDVKM. The CDR3 reads CATTGAGANVLTF. The CDR3 DNA is TGTGCCACCACGGGAGCTGGGGCCAACGTCCTGACTTTC. Filled out from reference TRBV28 and TRBJ2-6, the complete variable domain reads DVKVTQSSRYLVKRTGEKVFLECVQDMDHENMFWYRQDPGLGLRLIYFSYDVKMKEKGDIPEGYSVSREKKERFSLILESASTNQTSMYLCATTGAGANVLTFGAGSRLTVL.

The chain joins TRBV14 to TRBJ2-1, with 12 bases matching TRBD2. The CDR3 is 17 residues long. The germline gives CDR1 SGHDN, CDR2 FVKESK. V was pared by 3 bases and J by 4 bases, with 7 bases of the junction left unmatched. This chain's CDR3 is CASSHDAGLAGYNEQFF. The CDR3 DNA reads TGTGCCAGCAGCCACGACGCCGGACTAGCGGGGTACAATGAGCAGTTCTTC.

The chain is built from TRBV5-1 and TRBJ2-7; TRBD2 agrees at 9 bases. V trimming: 4 bases; J trimming: 0 bases; junction bases outside the gene matches: 17. The germline gives CDR1 SGHRS, CDR2 YFSETQ. The CDR3 runs 19 residues. CDR3 nucleotide sequence: TGCGCCAGCAGCCCGGCGCTCGGACTAGCGCAAACCATCTCCTACGAGCAGTACTTC. It codes for CASSPALGLAQTISYEQYF.

The gene calls are TRBV18 and TRBJ2-5; D unclear. Trimming took off 2 bases at V and 2 bases at J, with 15 bases between the two ends. Germline values: CDR1 KGHSH, CDR2 LQKENI. This CDR3 comprises 16 residues. The CDR3 spells CASSPTTPNAQETQYF. The CDR3 region has the DNA TGTGCCAGCTCACCAACCACTCCGAACGCGCAAGAGACCCAGTACTTC.

This clone was recorded only once. The chain uses TRBV7-8 and TRBJ2-1, with TRBD2 matching 8 bases. CDR3 size: 16 residues. Trimming at V came to 5 bases and at J to 4 bases, leaving 10 bases not matched to a gene. Germline V gene lookup returns CDR1 SGHVS and CDR2 FQNEAQ. The CDR3 DNA reads TGTGCCAGCAGCCCGAGACCAGCGGGAGTGTACAATGAGCAGTTCTTC. Translating gives CASSPRPAGVYNEQFF.

A single count supports this clone. This sequence joins TRBV6-5 and TRBJ2-1, with no clear D. The germline V gene has CDR1 MNHEY and CDR2 SVGAGI. The CDR3 consists of 13 residues. V was cut by 2 bases and J by 6 bases, with 8 bases left in between. CDR3 sequence (DNA): TGTGCCAGCAGTTACCTCCTTCGCAATGAGCAGTTCTTC. Residues: CASSYLLRNEQFF.

As for this clone: Other nucleotide sequences in the sample specify the same CDR3. The chain employs TRBV19 and TRBJ1-5; perhaps TRBD1 as D (5 bases). Between the trimmed V and J ends, which lost 1 base and 7 bases, there was a span of 11 bases. Germline CDR1 LNHDA, CDR2 SQIVND (reference sequence). The CDR3 is made up of 14 amino acids. The CDR3 loop reads CASSIVQGGQPQHF. The DNA of the CDR3 is TGTGCCAGTAGTATAGTTCAGGGTGGACAGCCCCAGCATTTT. Full variable domain (missing parts from reference TRBV19 and TRBJ1-5): DGGITQSPKYLFRKEGQNVTLSCEQNLNHDAMYWYRQDPGQGLRLIYYSQIVNDFQKGDIAEGYSVSREKKESFPLTVTSAQKNPTAFYLCASSIVQGGQPQHFGDGTRLSIL.